What follows are 8 T cell receptor beta chains derived from one specimen sequenced in a study of OX40 agonist ivuxolimab in advanced cancers. The table came from immunoSEQ multiplex PCR; TCRdb's copy has only in-frame clones and leaves some out. The sample consists of fewer than 85,000 clones, about nine tenths of them appearing once. The sequencing here drew on CD4+ or CD8+ T cells sorted from blood, taken in a trial of the OX40 agonist ivuxolimab. The receptors here all came from an adult with an advanced solid tumor such as melanoma, head and neck, liver or kidney cancer.

The gene calls are TRBV29-1 and TRBJ1-1; D unclear. Trimming took off 8 bases at V and 0 bases at J, with 13 bases between the two ends. Germline V gene sequence: CDR1 SQVTM, CDR2 ANQGSEA. The CDR3 has 13 residues. CDR3 loop: CSSRTAMNTEAFF. CDR3 coding DNA: TGCAGCTCCCGTACCGCTATGAACACTGAAGCTTTCTTT.

The V and J genes are TRBV29-1 and TRBJ2-5, with TRBD1 matching over 9 bases. Germline CDR1 and CDR2: SQVTM and ANQGSEA. The V segment lost 1 base and the J segment 5 bases; nucleotides outside the gene matches: 14. This CDR3 is built from 17 residues. The DNA of the CDR3 is TGCAGCGTTGAAGCACCCGGGACAGGGCGGTTACGGGAGACCCAGTACTTC. Translation gives CSVEAPGTGRLRETQYF.

The CDR3 bases are TGTGCCAGCTCACCTCTTGGACAGAGCTCTGGAAACACCATATATTTT. This encodes CASSPLGQSSGNTIYF. This chain links TRBV18 with TRBJ1-3; the D gene is possibly TRBD1 (6 bases). The CDR3 is made up of 16 amino acids. CDR1 and CDR2 from the germline V gene are KGHSH and LQKENI. Trimming removed 3 bases from V and 0 bases from J, with 12 bases in between.

CDR3 DNA: TGCGCCAGCAGCTCTAGCGGGGGGTGGAATGAGCAGTTCTTC. It specifies CASSSSGGWNEQFF. This chain joins TRBV5-1 and TRBJ2-1; 11 nucleotides line up with TRBD2. Losses at the gene ends were 3 bases for V and 7 bases for J; bases not matched to a gene: 3. The CDR3 extends over 14 amino acids. Germline loops: CDR1 SGHRS, CDR2 YFSETQ.

The chain employs TRBV5-6 and TRBJ1-1; D unclear. Germline assignment: CDR1 SGHDT and CDR2 YYEEEE. V lost 6 bases, J lost 0 bases, and 12 bases lay in between. The CDR3 spans 14 residues. CDR3: CASTNGPMNTEAFF. CDR3 in DNA: TGTGCCAGCACCAATGGTCCCATGAACACTGAAGCTTTCTTT. The full variable domain, rest sourced from reference TRBV5-6 and TRBJ1-1, is DAGVTQSPTHLIKTRGQQVTLRCSPKSGHDTVSWYQQALGQGPQFIFQYYEEEERQRGNFPDRFSGHQFPNYSSELNVNALLLGDSALYLCASTNGPMNTEAFFGQGTRLTVV.

The chain couples TRBV4-1 to TRBJ2-2; D is unclear. From germline, CDR1 is MGHRA and CDR2 YSYEKL. V was cut by 4 bases and J by 3 bases, with 21 bases left in between. This CDR3 has 18 amino acids. CDR3 DNA: TGCGCCAGCAGCCTAAAGAGGTGGTTTCTTGAAGACACCGGGGAGCTGTTTTTT. This gives the protein CASSLKRWFLEDTGELFF.

Points on this clone: One junction end disagrees with the germline gene, perhaps due to a read error. Here the CDR3 DNA reads TGCGCCAGCAGTTTGGCAGGGTGGTACACAGATACGCAGTATTTT. It is translated as CASSLAGWYTDTQYF. The V gene is TRBV5-1, the J gene TRBJ2-3; possible D gene TRBD1, 5 bases. The germline gives CDR1 SGHRS, CDR2 YFSETQ. This CDR3 has 15 amino acids.

The chain links TRBV29-1 to TRBJ2-3; D possibly corresponds to TRBD2 (6 bases). The germline gives CDR1 SQVTM, CDR2 ANQGSEA. V was pared by 4 bases and J by 2 bases, with 13 bases between. The CDR3 has 14 amino acids. In DNA form, the CDR3 reads TGCAGCGTTGTTACCGCGGGGACCACAGATACGCAGTATTTT. It translates to CSVVTAGTTDTQYF.